The 18 T cell receptor beta chains reported below all come from one sample, sequenced in a study of shared clonotypes between healthy human individuals (dated by TCRdb to about 2020). Receptor libraries were prepared by the immunoSEQ multiplex PCR assay. TCRdb took this table from immuneACCESS and kept in-frame rearrangements with V and J called. Such tables lack part of the clones; where checked against another copy, unresolved V genes explain under half of the gap, and the rest is unexplained. This sample gives over a million clones in total; about 96% of them show up just once. Approximately 1% of the sample rests with the top ten. The sample comprised naive CD4+ T cells sorted from blood. What the cell subset or site label conveys for this sample: CD45RA+ positively selected. The receptor source for this set is a man aged 30 to 39 in good health.

The rearrangement joins TRBV11-2 to TRBJ2-7; 9 nucleotides line up with TRBD1. The CDR3 covers 14 residues. The germline V gene encodes CDR1 SGHAT and CDR2 FQNNGV. Germline trimming cut 4 bases from V and 3 bases from J; bases unmatched to any gene: 4. DNA of the CDR3: TGTGCCAGCAGCTATCCGGGACAGGGCTACGAGCAGTACTTC. Protein sequence: CASSYPGQGYEQYF. The variable domain in full, completed from reference TRBV11-2 and TRBJ2-7, reads EAGVAQSPRYKIIEKRQSVAFWCNPISGHATLYWYQQILGQGPKLLIQFQNNGVVDDSQLPKDRFSAERLKGVDSTLKIQPAKLEDSAVYLCASSYPGQGYEQYFGPGTRLTVT.

This chain joins TRBV18 and TRBJ1-5, with a tentative D call TRBD1 (5 bases). CDR1 and CDR2 from the germline V gene are KGHSH and LQKENI. The CDR3 loop spans 16 amino acids. Trimming stripped 6 bases from V and 4 bases from J, with 19 bases between. The CDR3 region is CASSSNGAGGNQPQHF. DNA for the CDR3: TGTGCCAGCTCCTCCAATGGGGCAGGAGGTAATCAGCCCCAGCATTTT.

The V call is TRBV6-1, the J call TRBJ1-4; perhaps TRBD1 as D (6 bases). The CDR3 has 14 amino acids. Germline V CDR1 and CDR2: MNHNS, SASEGT. V lost 3 bases and J lost 6, with 11 bases in between. CDR3 bases: TGTGCCAGCAGTGAGACAGGATTGGATGAAAAACTGTTTTTT. Translation gives CASSETGLDEKLFF.

The rearrangement uses TRBV4-3 and TRBJ1-2, with 8 nucleotides matching TRBD1. The CDR3 is made up of 14 amino acids. The germline CDR1 and CDR2 sequences are LGHNA and YSLEER. V shed 2 bases and J 6 bases; nucleotides not matched to a gene: 5. The CDR3 reads CASSQLQGADGYTF. The CDR3 nucleotides are TGCGCCAGCAGCCAATTGCAGGGGGCGGATGGCTACACCTTC.

V is TRBV29-1 and J is TRBJ1-1; 8 bases agree with TRBD1. The CDR3 runs 13 residues. V was clipped by 7 bases and J by 4 bases; unmatched bases: 8. Germline assignment: CDR1 SQVTM and CDR2 ANQGSEA. The CDR3 loop reads CSASTGAPTEAFF. The DNA of the CDR3 is TGCAGCGCTTCGACAGGGGCCCCCACTGAAGCTTTCTTT. Variable domain in full (rest from reference TRBV29-1 and TRBJ1-1): SAVISQKPSRDICQRGTSLTIQCQVDSQVTMMFWYRQQPGQSLTLIATANQGSEATYESGFVIDKFPISRPNLTFSTLTVSNMSPEDSSIYLCSASTGAPTEAFFGQGTRLTVV.

This chain connects TRBV28 to TRBJ2-7; D not certain. V lost 7 bases and J lost 3, with 13 bases in between. CDR3 length: 13 residues. Germline loops: CDR1 MDHEN, CDR2 SYDVKM. The CDR3 region has the DNA TGTGCCAGCACCTCCCCCCCCGTCTACGAGCAGTACTTC. Its translation: CASTSPPVYEQYF.

The chain has TRBV9 and TRBJ1-4; D gene ambiguous. Germline CDR1 is SGDLS and CDR2 is YYNGEE. This CDR3 has 15 residues. V lost 4 bases and J lost 7, with 17 bases in between. CDR3 coding DNA: TGTGCCAGCAGCCCACCGGGTCTAGAGGGTGAAAAACTGTTTTTT. Its protein product is CASSPPGLEGEKLFF.

The V call is TRBV5-6, the J call TRBJ2-2, with unresolved D. The CDR3 sequence is 14 residues long. Trimming took 4 bases from V and 1 from J, leaving 8 bases between them. CDR1 is SGHDT, CDR2 YYEEEE, per germline. DNA of the CDR3: TGTGCCAGCAGCCCCTTTAAGAACACCGGGGAGCTGTTTTTT. It specifies CASSPFKNTGELFF.

The chain has TRBV7-9 and TRBJ2-5; TRBD1 matches at 8 bases. The CDR3 is made up of 14 amino acids. V trimming: 3 bases; J trimming: 2 bases; junction bases outside the gene matches: 2. The germline CDR1 and CDR2 sequences are SEHNR and FQNEAQ (reference sequence). In nucleotides, the CDR3 is TGTGCCAGCAGCTTCCGGGACAGGCAAGAGACCCAGTACTTC. This codes for CASSFRDRQETQYF.

The chain combines TRBV4-1 with TRBJ1-1; D unclear. Between the trimmed V and J ends, which lost 2 bases and 1 base, there was a span of 11 bases. CDR1 is MGHRA and CDR2 is YSYEKL in the germline V gene. This CDR3 contains 15 residues. The CDR3 DNA follows: TGCGCCAGCAGCCAATATTCAGCGGGGAACACTGAAGCTTTCTTT. This sequence encodes CASSQYSAGNTEAFF.

This rearrangement joins TRBV19 to TRBJ2-5; D is unclear. Germline CDR1 and CDR2: LNHDA and SQIVND (reference sequence). The CDR3 is 17 residues long. The germline V and J ends were trimmed by 7 bases and 4 bases, with 25 bases remaining between them. CDR3 residues: CASKSGGAIGLAETQYF. CDR3 in DNA: TGTGCCAGTAAGTCAGGTGGTGCGATAGGGTTGGCAGAGACCCAGTACTTC.

The count of this clone is one. The junction does not match germline at one end; this may be a read error. The V call is TRBV5-6, the J call TRBJ2-3; 10 positions agree with TRBD1. The CDR3 covers 12 residues. Germline values: CDR1 SGHDT, CDR2 YYEEEE. The CDR3 spells CASSLGQGATRF. Here the CDR3 DNA reads TGTGCCAGCAGCTTGGGACAGGGGGCCACGCGTTTT.

V is TRBV5-4 and J is TRBJ2-3; TRBD1 matches at 9 bases. This CDR3 region has 15 residues. Germline V CDR1 and CDR2: SGHNT, YYREEE (reference sequence). V shed 4 bases and J 6 bases; nucleotides not matched to a gene: 9. CDR3 sequence: CASSQDRGVSDTQYF. CDR3 bases: TGTGCCAGCAGCCAGGACAGGGGTGTTAGCGATACGCAGTATTTT.

This clone appeared a single time. The chain links TRBV5-1 to TRBJ2-1; weak D call: TRBD2 (6 bases). V lost 0 bases and J 8 bases, leaving 15 bases between the germline ends. In germline, CDR1 is SGHRS, CDR2 YFSETQ. The CDR3 sequence is 15 residues long. CDR3 sequence reads: CASSLVASEEDEQFF. CDR3 nucleotides: TGCGCCAGCAGCTTGGTGGCTAGCGAAGAGGATGAGCAGTTCTTC.

The V call is TRBV5-6, the J call TRBJ2-7; D gene unclear. The CDR3 runs to 15 residues. CDR1 is SGHDT and CDR2 is YYEEEE in the germline V gene. Trimming left V 2 bases short and J 7 bases short, with 19 bases between. The CDR3, as DNA: TGTGCCAGCAGCTTTGCCTCCGTGGCTATACGGGAGCAGTACTTC. Encoded protein: CASSFASVAIREQYF.

V is TRBV5-1 and J is TRBJ2-5; D is perhaps TRBD1 (6 bases). This CDR3 has 16 residues. Deletions cut 4 bases from V and 3 bases from J, with 19 bases between. CDR1 and CDR2 from the germline V gene are SGHRS and YFSETQ. The CDR3 loop reads CASSQPSGQGKETQYF. CDR3 in DNA: TGCGCCAGCAGCCAACCTTCGGGGCAGGGGAAAGAGACCCAGTACTTC.

This sequence joins TRBV27 and TRBJ2-3; 12 nucleotides match TRBD2. The ends lost 5 bases at V and 2 bases at J; junction bases unmatched: 2. The CDR3 is made up of 15 amino acids. Germline lookup yields CDR1 MNHEY and CDR2 SMNVEV (reference sequence). In DNA, the CDR3 is TGTGCCAGCAGTACTAGCGGGAGGTACACAGATACGCAGTATTTT. This encodes CASSTSGRYTDTQYF.

This rearrangement joins TRBV11-3 to TRBJ2-5; TRBD2 matches at 8 bases. CDR1 SGHNT and CDR2 YENEEA come from the germline V gene. The CDR3 contains 18 residues. Trimming removed 3 bases from V and 1 base from J; junction bases left unmatched: 13. The DNA for the CDR3 is TGTGCCAGCAGCTTCTCGACGGGACTAGGTCTTCCCCAAGAGACCCAGTACTTC. Translation: CASSFSTGLGLPQETQYF. Based on the CDR3 plus reference TRBV11-3 and TRBJ2-5, the full variable domain is EAGVVQSPRYKIIEKKQPVAFWCNPISGHNTLYWYLQNLGQGPELLIRYENEEAVDDSQLPKDRFSAERLKGVDSTLKIQPAELGDSAVYLCASSFSTGLGLPQETQYFGPGTRLLVL.